One TCR beta chain is described in this entry. Its specificity is unknown. The sample originates from a study of T cell repertoires in cytomegalovirus infection. On the study more broadly: CMV infection plus the matching HLA type was flagged by public TCR beta signatures. Broader study findings: Dominant in the ex vivo response were TCR beta clonotypes restricted by HLA-C and specific for CMV.

J was trimmed by 5 bases and V by 1 base; bases with no gene match: 5. The CDR3 is 15 amino acids. TCRdb ran MiXCR on the reads and lists one entry per CDR3 protein. The top ten clones hold 80% to 90% of a sample with around 99,000 distinct CDR3 sequences, under 30% of them seen once. The sequencing used CD8+ T cells from cultured PBMCs, collected from culture after CMV antigen stimulation. This chain uses TRBV12-3 or TRBV12-4 with TRBJ2-3; TRBD2 agrees at 8 bases. The sequence derives from a human donor in good health (CMV status not recorded). Some clones in this sample may be carry-over from other donors' samples. DNA of the CDR3: TGTGCCAGCAGTTTAGTAGCGGGGAGGAGAGATACGCAGTATTTT. Its translation is CASSLVAGRRDTQYF.